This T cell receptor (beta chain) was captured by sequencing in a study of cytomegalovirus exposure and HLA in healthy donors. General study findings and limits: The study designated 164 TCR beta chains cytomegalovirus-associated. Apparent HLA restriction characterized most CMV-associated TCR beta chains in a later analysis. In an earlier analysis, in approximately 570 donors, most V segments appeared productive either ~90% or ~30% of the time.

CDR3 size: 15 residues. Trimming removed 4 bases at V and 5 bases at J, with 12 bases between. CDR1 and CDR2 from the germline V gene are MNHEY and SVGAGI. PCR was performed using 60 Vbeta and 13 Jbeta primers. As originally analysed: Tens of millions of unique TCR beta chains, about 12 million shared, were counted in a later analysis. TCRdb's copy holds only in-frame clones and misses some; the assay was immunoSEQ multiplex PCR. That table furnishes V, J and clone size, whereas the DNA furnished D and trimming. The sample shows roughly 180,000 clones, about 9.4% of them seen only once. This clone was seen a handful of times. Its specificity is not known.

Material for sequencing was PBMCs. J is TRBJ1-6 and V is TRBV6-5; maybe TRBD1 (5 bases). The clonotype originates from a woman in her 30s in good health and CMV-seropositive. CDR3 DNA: TGTGCCAGCAGTTGGGCAGGGAGGGATAATTCACCCCTCCACTTT. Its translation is CASSWAGRDNSPLHF.